The 2 T cell receptor beta chains listed next were all sequenced from one sample in a study of blood T cell repertoires in COVID-19. Method: immunoSEQ multiplex PCR; TCRdb's copy keeps in-frame clones and lacks some. The sample includes roughly 200,000 clones, roughly 78% of them seen just once. Sequencing was performed on peripheral blood. The receptors come from a woman at least 80 years old with active or convalescent COVID-19.

V is TRBV6-2 or TRBV6-3 and J is TRBJ1-5; TRBD1 matches 7 bases. The ends lost 6 bases at V and 6 bases at J; junction bases unmatched: 8. The CDR3 consists of 14 residues. Germline values: CDR1 MNHEY, CDR2 SVGEGT. The chain's CDR3 is CASSRQGDGQPQHF. In nucleotides, the CDR3 is TGTGCCAGCAGCCGACAGGGAGATGGTCAGCCCCAGCATTTT.

The chain carries TRBV4-2 and TRBJ2-5; TRBD2 aligns across 13 bases. Trimming at V came to 1 base and at J to 4 bases, leaving 3 bases not matched to a gene. Germline values: CDR1 LGHNA, CDR2 YNFKEQ. CDR3 size: 16 residues. CDR3 nucleotides: TGTGCCAGCAGCCAAGCGGGGACTAGCGGGGCAGAGACCCAGTACTTC. Residues: CASSQAGTSGAETQYF.